This is a list of T cell receptor beta chains from one sample in a study of cytomegalovirus exposure and HLA in healthy donors. The assay was immunoSEQ multiplex PCR, and TCRdb's table has in-frame clones only and misses some. The sample holds roughly 230,000 clones, 78% seen once. Sequenced material: PBMCs. The receptors here all came from a boy younger than 18 in good health and CMV-seronegative. Each CDR3 is given with its conserved first and last residue. Fields, in order: J gene, V gene, clone size, D gene, CDR3 protein, CDR3 DNA. A D gene is named only where the DNA matches it firmly. Expanded clones are given a class, and other clones once, few, many or no size at all.

J gene: TRBJ1-5; V gene: TRBV27; clone size: -; D gene: TRBD1; CDR3 protein: CASSSIPGGSWGNQPQHF; CDR3 DNA: TGTGCCAGCAGTTCGATCCCAGGGGGCAGTTGGGGCAATCAGCCCCAGCATTTT
J gene: TRBJ2-1; V gene: TRBV5-1; clone size: -; D gene: TRBD2; CDR3 protein: CASSPGTSFVNEQFF; CDR3 DNA: TGCGCCAGCAGCCCCGGGACTAGCTTTGTCAATGAGCAGTTCTTC
J gene: TRBJ2-1; V gene: TRBV25-1; clone size: -; D gene: -; CDR3 protein: CASRLGQQTTGEQFF; CDR3 DNA: TGTGCCAGCAGACTTGGACAGCAAACAACGGGGGAGCAGTTCTTC
J gene: TRBJ2-3; V gene: TRBV5-1; clone size: -; D gene: TRBD2; CDR3 protein: CASSAGTSGPDTQYF; CDR3 DNA: TGCGCCAGCAGCGCCGGGACTAGCGGTCCAGATACGCAGTATTTT
J gene: TRBJ2-1; V gene: TRBV5-1; clone size: -; D gene: -; CDR3 protein: CASRARNEQFF; CDR3 DNA: TGCGCCAGCAGAGCCCGCAATGAGCAGTTCTTC
J gene: TRBJ1-2; V gene: TRBV9; clone size: -; D gene: -; CDR3 protein: CASSAYQGFDGYTF; CDR3 DNA: TGTGCCAGCAGCGCCTATCAGGGGTTCGATGGCTACACCTTC
J gene: TRBJ2-2; V gene: TRBV19; clone size: -; D gene: -; CDR3 protein: CASSMGTRTGNGELFF; CDR3 DNA: TGTGCCAGTAGTATGGGAACAAGGACGGGGAACGGGGAGCTGTTTTTT
J gene: TRBJ1-3; V gene: TRBV10-3; clone size: -; D gene: -; CDR3 protein: CAISELAESSGNTIYF; CDR3 DNA: TGTGCCATCAGTGAGTTGGCGGAGAGCTCTGGAAACACCATATATTTT
J gene: TRBJ2-5; V gene: TRBV27; clone size: -; D gene: TRBD2; CDR3 protein: CASGPLGGRASETQYF; CDR3 DNA: TGTGCCAGCGGCCCCTTGGGCGGGAGGGCCAGTGAGACCCAGTACTTC
J gene: TRBJ1-1; V gene: TRBV9; clone size: -; D gene: -; CDR3 protein: CASSVGQVDTEAFF; CDR3 DNA: TGTGCCAGCAGCGTTGGGCAGGTGGACACTGAAGCTTTCTTT
J gene: TRBJ2-1; V gene: TRBV5-6; clone size: -; D gene: TRBD2; CDR3 protein: CASSQTSGGVNEQFF; CDR3 DNA: TGTGCCAGCAGCCAGACTAGCGGGGGGGTTAATGAGCAGTTCTTC
J gene: TRBJ2-3; V gene: TRBV18; clone size: -; D gene: -; CDR3 protein: CASSPSGRSTDTQYF; CDR3 DNA: TGTGCCAGCTCACCCAGCGGACGTAGCACAGATACGCAGTATTTT
J gene: TRBJ1-1; V gene: TRBV15; clone size: -; D gene: TRBD1; CDR3 protein: CATSGYRGPSTEAFF; CDR3 DNA: TGTGCCACCAGCGGATACAGGGGCCCGAGCACTGAAGCTTTCTTT
J gene: TRBJ2-1; V gene: TRBV7-2; clone size: once; D gene: TRBD2; CDR3 protein: CASSSLAAPYNEQFF; CDR3 DNA: TGTGCCAGCAGCTCACTAGCGGCCCCCTACAATGAGCAGTTCTTC
J gene: TRBJ1-6; V gene: TRBV5-6; clone size: -; D gene: -; CDR3 protein: CASSFTTDHNSPLHF; CDR3 DNA: TGTGCCAGCAGCTTTACGACAGACCACAATTCACCCCTCCACTTT
J gene: TRBJ2-7; V gene: TRBV6-5; clone size: -; D gene: -; CDR3 protein: CASREGGGQYF; CDR3 DNA: TGTGCCAGCAGGGAGGGAGGCGGGCAGTACTTC
J gene: TRBJ1-4; V gene: TRBV5-1; clone size: -; D gene: TRBD1; CDR3 protein: CASSGQGAVDEKLFF; CDR3 DNA: TGCGCCAGCAGCGGACAGGGGGCTGTTGATGAAAAACTGTTTTTT
J gene: TRBJ1-3; V gene: TRBV5-6; clone size: -; D gene: -; CDR3 protein: CASSLEGGYSGNTIYF; CDR3 DNA: TGTGCCAGCAGCTTGGAAGGGGGATACTCTGGAAACACCATATATTTT
J gene: TRBJ2-3; V gene: TRBV11-3; clone size: -; D gene: TRBD2; CDR3 protein: CASSLGLVGTDTQYF; CDR3 DNA: TGTGCCAGCAGCCTGGGACTAGTTGGGACAGATACGCAGTATTTT
J gene: TRBJ2-2; V gene: TRBV4-1; clone size: -; D gene: -; CDR3 protein: CASSHPGKTGELFF; CDR3 DNA: TGCGCCAGCAGCCACCCGGGGAAAACCGGGGAGCTGTTTTTT
J gene: TRBJ1-2; V gene: TRBV13; clone size: once; D gene: -; CDR3 protein: CASSLDPGPAGGYTF; CDR3 DNA: TGTGCCAGCAGCTTAGACCCAGGCCCGGCAGGGGGCTACACCTTC
J gene: TRBJ2-1; V gene: TRBV5-1; clone size: -; D gene: TRBD2; CDR3 protein: CASSRVTSGINEQFF; CDR3 DNA: TGCGCCAGCAGTCGTGTGACTAGCGGAATCAATGAGCAGTTCTTC
J gene: TRBJ2-1; V gene: TRBV19; clone size: -; D gene: -; CDR3 protein: CASGLGEGYNEQFF; CDR3 DNA: TGTGCCAGTGGGTTGGGAGAGGGCTACAATGAGCAGTTCTTC
J gene: TRBJ2-5; V gene: TRBV5-4; clone size: -; D gene: -; CDR3 protein: CASRPEPGVETQYF; CDR3 DNA: TGTGCCAGCAGACCTGAGCCGGGGGTGGAGACCCAGTACTTC
J gene: TRBJ2-7; V gene: TRBV13; clone size: few; D gene: -; CDR3 protein: CASREAGNFFSYEQYF; CDR3 DNA: TGTGCCAGCAGGGAAGCGGGTAATTTCTTCTCCTACGAGCAGTACTTC
J gene: TRBJ2-3; V gene: TRBV7-9; clone size: -; D gene: TRBD2; CDR3 protein: CASSPGLAATTDTQYF; CDR3 DNA: TGTGCCAGCAGCCCGGGACTAGCGGCGACCACAGATACGCAGTATTTT
J gene: TRBJ2-7; V gene: TRBV5-4; clone size: -; D gene: TRBD2; CDR3 protein: CASSLTAGGYHEQYF; CDR3 DNA: TGTGCCAGCAGCTTAACAGCGGGAGGGTACCACGAGCAGTACTTC
J gene: TRBJ1-2; V gene: TRBV18; clone size: -; D gene: -; CDR3 protein: CASSVRVDYGYTF; CDR3 DNA: TGTGCCAGCTCGGTCAGGGTGGACTATGGCTACACCTTC